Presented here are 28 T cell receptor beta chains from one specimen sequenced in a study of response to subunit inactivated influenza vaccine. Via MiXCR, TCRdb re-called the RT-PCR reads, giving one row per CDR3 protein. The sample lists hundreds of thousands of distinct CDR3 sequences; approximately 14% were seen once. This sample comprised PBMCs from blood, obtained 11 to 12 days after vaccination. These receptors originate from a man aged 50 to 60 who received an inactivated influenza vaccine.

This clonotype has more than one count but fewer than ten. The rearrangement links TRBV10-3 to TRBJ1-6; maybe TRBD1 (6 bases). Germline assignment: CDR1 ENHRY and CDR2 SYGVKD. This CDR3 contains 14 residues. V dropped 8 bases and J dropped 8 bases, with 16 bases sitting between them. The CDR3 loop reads CAIGNRAGDSPLHF. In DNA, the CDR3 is TGTGCCATCGGGAACAGGGCCGGTGATTCACCCCTCCACTTT.

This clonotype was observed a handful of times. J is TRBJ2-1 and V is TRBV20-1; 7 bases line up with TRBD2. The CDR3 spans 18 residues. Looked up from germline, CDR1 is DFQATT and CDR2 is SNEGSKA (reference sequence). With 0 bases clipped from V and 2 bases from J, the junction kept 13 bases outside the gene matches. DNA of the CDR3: TGCAGTGCTAGAGATCCTCTAGCGGCCTTAATCCCCTACAATGAGCAGTTCTTC. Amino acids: CSARDPLAALIPYNEQFF.

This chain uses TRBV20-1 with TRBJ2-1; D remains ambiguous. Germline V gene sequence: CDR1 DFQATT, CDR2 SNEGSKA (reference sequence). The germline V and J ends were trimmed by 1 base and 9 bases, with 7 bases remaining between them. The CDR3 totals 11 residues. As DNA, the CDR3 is TGCAGTGCTAGAGCAGTTGCTGAGCAGTTCTTC. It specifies CSARAVAEQFF.

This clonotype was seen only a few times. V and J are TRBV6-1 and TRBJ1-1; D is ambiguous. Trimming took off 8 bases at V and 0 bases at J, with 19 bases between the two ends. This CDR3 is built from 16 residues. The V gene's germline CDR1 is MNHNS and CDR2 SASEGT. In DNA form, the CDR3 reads TGTGCCAGCCCGGTGATGCCGGAACTCCTGAACACTGAAGCTTTCTTT. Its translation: CASPVMPELLNTEAFF.

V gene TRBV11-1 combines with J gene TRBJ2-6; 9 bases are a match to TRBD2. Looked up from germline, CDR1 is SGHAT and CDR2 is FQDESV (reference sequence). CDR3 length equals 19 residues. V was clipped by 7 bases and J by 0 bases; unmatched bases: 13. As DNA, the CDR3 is TGTGCCAGCACCAAGGGAGTAGCGGGGGAATACTCTGGGGCCAACGTCCTGACTTTC. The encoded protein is CASTKGVAGEYSGANVLTF.

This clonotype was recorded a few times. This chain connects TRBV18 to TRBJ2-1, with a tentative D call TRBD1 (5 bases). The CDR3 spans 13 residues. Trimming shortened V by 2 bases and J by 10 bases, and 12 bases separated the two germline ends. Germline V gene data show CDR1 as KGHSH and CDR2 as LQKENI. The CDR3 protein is CASSPTAGKEQFF. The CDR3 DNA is TGTGCCAGCTCACCAACGGCAGGGAAGGAGCAGTTCTTC.

The CDR3 DNA reads TGCAGTGCTAGAGGGCCGTCCTACAATGAGCAGTTCTTC. Amino acid sequence: CSARGPSYNEQFF. The J gene is TRBJ2-1, the V gene TRBV20-1, with unresolved D. V was shortened by 1 base and J by 1 base, with 5 bases between the two germline ends. CDR1 DFQATT and CDR2 SNEGSKA come from the germline V gene (reference sequence). CDR3 length equals 13 residues.

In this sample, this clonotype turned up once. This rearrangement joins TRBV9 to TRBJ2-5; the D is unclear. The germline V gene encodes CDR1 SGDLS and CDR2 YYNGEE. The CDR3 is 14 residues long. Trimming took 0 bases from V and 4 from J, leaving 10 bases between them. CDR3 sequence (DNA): TGTGCCAGCAGCGTAGCTACGACTGCAGAGACCCAGTACTTC. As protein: CASSVATTAETQYF.

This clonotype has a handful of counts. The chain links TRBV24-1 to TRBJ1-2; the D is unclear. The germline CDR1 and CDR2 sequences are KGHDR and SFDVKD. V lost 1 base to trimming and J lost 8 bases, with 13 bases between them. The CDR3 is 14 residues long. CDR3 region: CATSDFSQAGGYTF. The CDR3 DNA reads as TGTGCCACCAGTGATTTCTCGCAGGCTGGAGGCTACACCTTC.

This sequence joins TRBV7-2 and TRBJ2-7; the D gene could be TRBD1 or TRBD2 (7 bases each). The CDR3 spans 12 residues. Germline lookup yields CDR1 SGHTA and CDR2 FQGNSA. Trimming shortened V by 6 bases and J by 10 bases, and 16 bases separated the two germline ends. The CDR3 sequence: CASRRQGGNQYF. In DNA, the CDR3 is TGTGCCAGCAGGAGGCAGGGGGGGAACCAGTACTTC. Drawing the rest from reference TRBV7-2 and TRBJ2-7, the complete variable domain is GAGVSQSPSNKVTEKGKDVELRCDPISGHTALYWYRQSLGQGLEFLIYFQGNSAPDKSGLPSDRFSAERTGGSVSTLTIQRTQQEDSAVYLCASRRQGGNQYFGPGTRLTVT.

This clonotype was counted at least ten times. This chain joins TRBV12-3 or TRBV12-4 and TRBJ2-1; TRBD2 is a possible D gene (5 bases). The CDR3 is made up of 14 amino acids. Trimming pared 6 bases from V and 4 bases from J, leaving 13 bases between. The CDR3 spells CASSLSGKYNEQFF. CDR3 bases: TGTGCCAGCAGCCTATCCGGGAAGTACAATGAGCAGTTCTTC.

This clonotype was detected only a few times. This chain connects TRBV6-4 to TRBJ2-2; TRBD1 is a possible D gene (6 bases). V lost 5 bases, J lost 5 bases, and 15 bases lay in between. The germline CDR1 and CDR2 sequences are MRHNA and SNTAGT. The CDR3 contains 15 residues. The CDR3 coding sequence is TGTGCCAGCAGTCCAATGCCAGGGGTGACCGGGGAGCTGTTTTTT. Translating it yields CASSPMPGVTGELFF.

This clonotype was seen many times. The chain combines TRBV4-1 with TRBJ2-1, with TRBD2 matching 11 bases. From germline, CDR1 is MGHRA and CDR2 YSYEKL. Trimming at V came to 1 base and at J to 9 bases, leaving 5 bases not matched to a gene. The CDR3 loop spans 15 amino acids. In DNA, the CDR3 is TGCGCCAGCAGCCAAGTGGTAGCGGGAGGGGTTGAGCAGTTCTTC. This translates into CASSQVVAGGVEQFF.

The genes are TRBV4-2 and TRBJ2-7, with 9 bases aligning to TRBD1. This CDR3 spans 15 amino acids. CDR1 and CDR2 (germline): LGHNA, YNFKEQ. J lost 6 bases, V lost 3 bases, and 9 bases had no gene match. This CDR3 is CASSQGTGGTSEQYF. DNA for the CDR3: TGTGCCAGCAGCCAGGGAACAGGGGGCACCTCCGAGCAGTACTTC.

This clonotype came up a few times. The CDR3 loop reads CASSILESTDTQYF. For the CDR3, the DNA is TGTGCCAGCAGCATCTTAGAGAGCACAGATACGCAGTATTTT. The rearrangement joins TRBV7-6 to TRBJ2-3, with D unclear. CDR3 size: 14 residues. With 5 bases removed from V and 0 bases from J, the gap between germline ends came to 9 bases. CDR1 and CDR2 from the germline V gene are SGHVS and FNYEAQ. Filled out from reference TRBV7-6 and TRBJ2-3, the complete variable domain reads GAGVSQSPRYKVTKRGQDVALRCDPISGHVSLYWYRQALGQGPEFLTYFNYEAQQDKSGLPNDRFSAERPEGSISTLTIQRTEQRDSAMYRCASSILESTDTQYFGPGTRLTVL.

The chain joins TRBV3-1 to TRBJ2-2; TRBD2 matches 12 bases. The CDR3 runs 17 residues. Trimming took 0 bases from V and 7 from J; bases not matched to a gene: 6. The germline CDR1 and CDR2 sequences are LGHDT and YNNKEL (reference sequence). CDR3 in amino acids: CASSQDPLAGGRGELFF. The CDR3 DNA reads TGTGCCAGCAGCCAAGATCCACTAGCGGGAGGCCGCGGGGAGCTGTTTTTT.

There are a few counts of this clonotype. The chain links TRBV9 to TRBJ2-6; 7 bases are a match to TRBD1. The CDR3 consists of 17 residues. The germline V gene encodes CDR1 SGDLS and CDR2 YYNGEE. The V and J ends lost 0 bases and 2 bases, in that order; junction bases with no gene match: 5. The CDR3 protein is CASSVGPGGAGANVLTF. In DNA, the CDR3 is TGTGCCAGCAGCGTAGGGCCAGGGGGAGCTGGGGCCAACGTCCTGACTTTC.

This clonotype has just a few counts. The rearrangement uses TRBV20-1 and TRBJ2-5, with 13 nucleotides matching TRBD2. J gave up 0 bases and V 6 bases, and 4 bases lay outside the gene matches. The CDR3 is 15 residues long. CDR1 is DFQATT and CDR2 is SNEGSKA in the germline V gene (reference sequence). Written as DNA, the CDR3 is TGCAGTGCGGCGGGACTAGCGGGGTACCAAGAGACCCAGTACTTC. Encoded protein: CSAAGLAGYQETQYF.

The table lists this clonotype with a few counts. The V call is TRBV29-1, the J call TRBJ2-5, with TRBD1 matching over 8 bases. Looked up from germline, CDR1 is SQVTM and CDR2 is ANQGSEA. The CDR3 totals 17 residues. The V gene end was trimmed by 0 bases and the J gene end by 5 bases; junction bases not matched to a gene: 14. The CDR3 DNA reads TGCAGCGTTGAAGAGTCCGGGACAGGACGCCGGAGGGAGACCCAGTACTTC. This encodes CSVEESGTGRRRETQYF.

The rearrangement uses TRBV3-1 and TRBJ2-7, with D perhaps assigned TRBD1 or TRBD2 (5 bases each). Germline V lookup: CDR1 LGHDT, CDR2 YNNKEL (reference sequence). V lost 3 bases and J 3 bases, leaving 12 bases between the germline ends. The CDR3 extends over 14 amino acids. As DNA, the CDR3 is TGTGCCAGCAGCCATGGGACGGGACGCTACGAGCAGTACTTC. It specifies CASSHGTGRYEQYF.

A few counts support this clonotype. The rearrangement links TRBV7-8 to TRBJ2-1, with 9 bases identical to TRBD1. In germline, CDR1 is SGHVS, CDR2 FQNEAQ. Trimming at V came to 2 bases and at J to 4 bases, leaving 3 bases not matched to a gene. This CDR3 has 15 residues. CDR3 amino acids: CASSLRGQGYNEQFF. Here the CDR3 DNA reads TGTGCCAGCAGCTTAAGGGGACAGGGTTACAATGAGCAGTTCTTC.

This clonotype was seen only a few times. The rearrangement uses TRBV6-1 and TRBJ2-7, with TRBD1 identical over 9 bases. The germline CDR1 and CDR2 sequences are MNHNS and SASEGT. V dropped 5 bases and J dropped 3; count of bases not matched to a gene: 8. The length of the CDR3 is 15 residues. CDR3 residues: CASSPYTGGNYEQYF. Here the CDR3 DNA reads TGTGCCAGCAGTCCCTACACAGGGGGCAACTACGAGCAGTACTTC.

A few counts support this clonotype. The CDR3 is CASSVGVTPVNGGELFF. The CDR3 coding sequence is TGTGCCAGCAGCGTAGGTGTGACTCCCGTTAATGGCGGGGAGCTGTTTTTT. The rearrangement links TRBV9 to TRBJ2-2; no firm D call. From germline, CDR1 is SGDLS and CDR2 YYNGEE. The CDR3 has 17 residues. V lost 0 bases, J lost 7 bases, and 19 bases lay in between.

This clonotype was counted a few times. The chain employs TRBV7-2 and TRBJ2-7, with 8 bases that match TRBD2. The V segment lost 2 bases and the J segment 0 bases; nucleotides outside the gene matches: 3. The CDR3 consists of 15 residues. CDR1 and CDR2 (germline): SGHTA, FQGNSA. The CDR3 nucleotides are TGTGCCAGCAGCTTAACGGGGGGGGACTCCTACGAGCAGTACTTC. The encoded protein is CASSLTGGDSYEQYF.

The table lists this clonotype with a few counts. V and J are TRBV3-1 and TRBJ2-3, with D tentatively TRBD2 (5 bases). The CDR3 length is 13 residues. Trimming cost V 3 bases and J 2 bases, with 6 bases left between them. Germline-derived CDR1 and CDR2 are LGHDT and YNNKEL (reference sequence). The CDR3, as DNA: TGTGCCAGCAGCCAGAGGGACACAGATACGCAGTATTTT. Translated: CASSQRDTDTQYF.

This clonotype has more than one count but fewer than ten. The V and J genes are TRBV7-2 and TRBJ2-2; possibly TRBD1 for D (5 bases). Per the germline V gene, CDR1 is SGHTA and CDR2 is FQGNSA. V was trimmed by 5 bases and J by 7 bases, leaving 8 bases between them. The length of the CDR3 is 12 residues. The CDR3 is CASSQGDGELFF. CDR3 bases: TGTGCCAGCAGCCAAGGGGACGGGGAGCTGTTTTTT.

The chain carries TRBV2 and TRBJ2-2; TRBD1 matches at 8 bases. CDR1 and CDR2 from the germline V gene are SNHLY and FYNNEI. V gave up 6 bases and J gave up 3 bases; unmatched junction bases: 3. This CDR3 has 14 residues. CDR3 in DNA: TGTGCCAGCAGGGGACAGGCGTACACCGGGGAGCTGTTTTTT. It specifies CASRGQAYTGELFF. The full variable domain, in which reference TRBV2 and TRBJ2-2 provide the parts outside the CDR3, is EPEVTQTPSHQVTQMGQEVILRCVPISNHLYFYWYRQILGQKVEFLVSFYNNEISEKSEIFDDQFSVERPDGSNFTLKIRSTKLEDSAMYFCASRGQAYTGELFFGEGSRLTVL.

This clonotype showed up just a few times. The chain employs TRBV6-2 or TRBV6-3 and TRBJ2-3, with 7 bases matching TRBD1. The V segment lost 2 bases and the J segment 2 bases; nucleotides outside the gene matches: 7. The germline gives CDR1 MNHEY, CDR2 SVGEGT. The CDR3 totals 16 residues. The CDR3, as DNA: TGTGCCAGCAGTTACCCCGACAGGGCGACCACAGATACGCAGTATTTT. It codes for CASSYPDRATTDTQYF.